This T cell receptor (beta chain) was profiled in a study of control samples from healthy donors and cancer patients. CDR1 and CDR2 from the germline V gene are MNHEY and SVGAGI. J lost 4 bases, V lost 6 bases, and 2 bases had no gene match. CDR3 length equals 12 residues. Produced via immunoSEQ multiplex PCR; TCRdb's table is partial and in-frame only. Here the sample spans 70,000 to 85,000 clones, 70% to 85% being singletons. The material sequenced was PBMCs. V usage is TRBV6-5 and J usage is TRBJ1-1, with 7 bases lining up with TRBD1. This TCR derives from a man between 60 and 70 years old with head and neck cancer. The CDR3 DNA is TGTGCCAGCAGAGCAGGGGGCACTGAAGCTTTCTTT. Translating gives CASRAGGTEAFF.